A selection of T cell receptor beta chains follows, all from one sample in a study of T cell repertoires in cytomegalovirus infection. TCRdb passed the reads through MiXCR, listing each CDR3 protein once. This table holds about 770,000 distinct CDR3 sequences, approximately 32% found once. Their cognate antigens are unknown. This material consisted of cultured CD8+ T cells from PBMCs, taken from culture after CMV antigen stimulation. Source of these receptors: a human donor in good health (CMV status not recorded). Some clones in this sample may be carry-over from other donors' samples. The CDR3 runs from the conserved cysteine through the conserved F or W. Each record gives: J gene, V gene, D gene, clone size, CDR3 DNA, CDR3 protein. The D gene is left open where the match is weak. Rows may omit the clone size; those that give it use once, few, many or a size class.

TRBJ2-1 TRBV12-3/TRBV12-4 TRBD1 - TGTGCCAGCAGCTCCGGGACAGGGATTATATACAATGAGCAGTTCTTC CASSSGTGIIYNEQFF
TRBJ1-1 TRBV7-6 - - TGTGCCAGCAGCTTAGGGGCAGGGAAGGCTGAAGCTTTCTTT CASSLGAGKAEAFF
TRBJ2-1 TRBV7-3 TRBD1 few TGTGCCAGCAGCTGGGGACAGGAACAGTTCTTC CASSWGQEQFF
TRBJ2-3 TRBV24-1 TRBD1 few TGTGCCACCAGTGAACGACAGGGCCCTAGCACAGATACGCAGTATTTT CATSERQGPSTDTQYF
TRBJ2-7 TRBV4-1 TRBD2 - TGTGCCAGCAGCCAACGCACCGGGACTAGCGTCTACGAGCAGTACTTC CASSQRTGTSVYEQYF
TRBJ2-2 TRBV7-8 - many TGTGCCAGCAGCTTACGGACAACTACGAACACCGGGGAGCTGTTTTTT CASSLRTTTNTGELFF
TRBJ2-7 TRBV7-9 - few TGTGCCAGCAGCCCTACCAGTGGGCCCTCCTACGAGCAGTACTTC CASSPTSGPSYEQYF
TRBJ1-2 TRBV12-5 - - TGTGCTAGTGGTTTTTTTACAGGTTTAGCTAACTATGGCTACACCTTC CASGFFTGLANYGYTF
TRBJ1-2 TRBV7-2 - - TGTGCCAGCAGCTTAGCAGAGGCAATATATGGCTACACCTTC CASSLAEAIYGYTF
TRBJ2-3 TRBV6-2/TRBV6-3 - few TGTGCCAGCAGTTACTCGACTGGTACAGACACAGATACGCAGTATTTT CASSYSTGTDTDTQYF
TRBJ2-7 TRBV10-3 - - TGTGCCATCAGTGAGTACTCCGACGTAGGGTACGAGCAGTACTTC CAISEYSDVGYEQYF
TRBJ1-6 TRBV7-9 - few TGTGCCAGCAGCTTAAAGGGACGGTATAATTCACCCCTCCACTTT CASSLKGRYNSPLHF
TRBJ1-2 TRBV18 TRBD1 many TGTGCCAGCTCACGGGACAGGGGAAACTATGGCTACACCTTC CASSRDRGNYGYTF
TRBJ2-2 TRBV29-1 - few TGCAGCGGGGATAAGAACACCGGGGAGCTGTTTTTT CSGDKNTGELFF
TRBJ2-1 TRBV27 TRBD2 - TGTGCCAGCGGGATAGCGGGGGGCTCCTACAATGAGCAGTTCTTC CASGIAGGSYNEQFF
TRBJ2-3 TRBV7-2 TRBD1 many TGTGCCAGCAGCTTGGTGGGACAGGAGACCACAGATACGCAGTATTTT CASSLVGQETTDTQYF
TRBJ2-2 TRBV12-3/TRBV12-4 - - TGTGCCAGCAGTTTTTCGGTCAACACCGGGGAGCTGTTTTTT CASSFSVNTGELFF
TRBJ1-6 TRBV7-2 TRBD1 many TGTGCCAGCAGCTCATGGACAGGGGCAGGATCACCCCTCCACTTT CASSSWTGAGSPLHF
TRBJ2-7 TRBV7-8 - many TGTGCCAGCAGCTTAGCGGTCGGTACCTACGCGCAGTACTTC CASSLAVGTYAQYF
TRBJ1-2 TRBV12-3/TRBV12-4 - many TGTGCCAGCAGTTTAGCACCCCGATCATCCTATGGCTACACCTTC CASSLAPRSSYGYTF
TRBJ2-1 TRBV7-6 TRBD2 - TGTGCTAGCAGCTTTAGGCAGGGAGGGTACAATGAGCAGTTCTTC CASSFRQGGYNEQFF
TRBJ2-2 TRBV11-1 TRBD1 - TGTGCCAGCAGCTTAGCCAGGGGGCTATCCGGGGAGCTGTTTTTT CASSLARGLSGELFF
TRBJ2-1 TRBV12-5 - few TGTGCTAGTGGTTTGGGGGGGTTTTACAATGAGCAGTTCTTC CASGLGGFYNEQFF
TRBJ1-5 TRBV6-5 TRBD1 - TGTACCAGCAGTTACTCTCCCAGGGGGTATAGCAATCAGCCCCAGCATTTT CTSSYSPRGYSNQPQHF
TRBJ2-7 TRBV20-1 - few TGCAGTGCTAGAGCCAGGGGCTCTTTCGAGCAGTACTTC CSARARGSFEQYF
TRBJ2-2 TRBV19 - few TGTGCCAGTAGTATAAACCTGCCCGGGGAGCTGTTTTTT CASSINLPGELFF
TRBJ2-2 TRBV5-5 - - TGTGCCAGCAGCCTGAGGTGGGACACCGGGGAGCTGTTTTTT CASSLRWDTGELFF
TRBJ2-1 TRBV25-1 - few TGTGCCAGCAGTGAATACTTCACGGCGGAGGGATACAATGAGCAGTTCTTC CASSEYFTAEGYNEQFF
TRBJ2-1 TRBV3-1 - - TGTGCCAGCAGCCAAGATGGGGGGGGCCGATGGGATGAGCAGTTCTTC CASSQDGGGRWDEQFF
TRBJ2-5 TRBV6-1 - once TGTGCCAGCAGTATCCTCATCCGGGAGACCCAGTACTTC CASSILIRETQYF
TRBJ2-3 TRBV9 - - TGTGCCAGCAGCGTAGAAGTTTCAGATACGCAGTATTTT CASSVEVSDTQYF
TRBJ2-1 TRBV29-1 - - TGCAGCGTTGAAGGAATAGAGGGCAATGAGCAGTTCTTC CSVEGIEGNEQFF
TRBJ2-1 TRBV11-3 - - TGTGCCAGCAGCCAAATTTACAATGAGCAGTTCTTC CASSQIYNEQFF
TRBJ2-2 TRBV28 TRBD1 - TGTGCCAGCAGACCGAGGGGGGGACAGGGATACACCGGGGAGCTGTTTTTT CASRPRGGQGYTGELFF
TRBJ1-1 TRBV19 - - TGTGCCAGTAGTATCCAGACAGGAGGGACTGAAGCTTTCTTT CASSIQTGGTEAFF
TRBJ1-4 TRBV12-3/TRBV12-4 - - TGTGCCAGTAGTTGGCTTGACGAAAAACTGTTTTTT CASSWLDEKLFF
TRBJ2-2 TRBV20-1 TRBD1 - TGCAGTGCTCGGGACAGAACGAACACCGGGGAGCTGTTTTTT CSARDRTNTGELFF
TRBJ1-2 TRBV7-6 - few TGTGCCAGCACTGGAGAGGAGGGATATGGCTACACCTTC CASTGEEGYGYTF